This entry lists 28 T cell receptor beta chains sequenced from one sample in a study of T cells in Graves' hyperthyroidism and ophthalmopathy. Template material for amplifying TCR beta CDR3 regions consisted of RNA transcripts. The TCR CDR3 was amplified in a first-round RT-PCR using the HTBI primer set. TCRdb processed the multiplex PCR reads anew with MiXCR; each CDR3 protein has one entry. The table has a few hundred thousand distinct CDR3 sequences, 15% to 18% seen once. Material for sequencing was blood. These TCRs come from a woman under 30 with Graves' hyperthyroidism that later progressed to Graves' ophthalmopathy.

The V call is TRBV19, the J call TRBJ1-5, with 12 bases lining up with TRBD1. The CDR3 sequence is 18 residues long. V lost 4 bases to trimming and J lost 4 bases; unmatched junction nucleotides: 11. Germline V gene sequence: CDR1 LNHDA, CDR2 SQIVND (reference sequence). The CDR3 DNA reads TGTGCCAGTAGTACTCGGTCCCGGGACAGGGGGCGAAATCAGCCCCAGCATTTT. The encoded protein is CASSTRSRDRGRNQPQHF. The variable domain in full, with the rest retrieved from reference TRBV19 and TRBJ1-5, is DGGITQSPKYLFRKEGQNVTLSCEQNLNHDAMYWYRQDPGQGLRLIYYSQIVNDFQKGDIAEGYSVSREKKESFPLTVTSAQKNPTAFYLCASSTRSRDRGRNQPQHFGDGTRLSIL.

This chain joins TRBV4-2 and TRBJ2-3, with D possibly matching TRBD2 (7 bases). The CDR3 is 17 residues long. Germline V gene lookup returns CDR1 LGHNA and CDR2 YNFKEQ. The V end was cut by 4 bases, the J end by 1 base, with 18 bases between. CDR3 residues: CASSLTSRGGGTDTQYF. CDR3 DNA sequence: TGTGCCAGCAGCCTAACTAGCAGGGGAGGGGGCACAGATACGCAGTATTTT.

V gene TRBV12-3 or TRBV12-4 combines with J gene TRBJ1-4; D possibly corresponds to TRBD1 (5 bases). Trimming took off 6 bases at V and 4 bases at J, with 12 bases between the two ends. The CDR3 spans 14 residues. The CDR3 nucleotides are TGTGCCAGCAGGGGGACCACGGATAATGAAAAACTGTTTTTT. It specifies CASRGTTDNEKLFF.

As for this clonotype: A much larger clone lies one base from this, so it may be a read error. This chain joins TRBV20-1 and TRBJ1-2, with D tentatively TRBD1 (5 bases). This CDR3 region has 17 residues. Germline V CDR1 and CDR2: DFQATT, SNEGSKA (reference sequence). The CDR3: CSASPRGQSSWNYGHTF. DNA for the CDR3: TGCAGTGCTAGTCCGCGAGGACAATCCTCCTGGAACTATGGCCACACCTTC.

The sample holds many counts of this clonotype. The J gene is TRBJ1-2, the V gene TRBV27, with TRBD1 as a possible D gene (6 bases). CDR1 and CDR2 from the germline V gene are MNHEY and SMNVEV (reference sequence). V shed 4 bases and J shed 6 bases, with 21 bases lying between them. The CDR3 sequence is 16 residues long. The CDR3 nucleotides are TGTGCCAGCAGTTCCCTCCCCCAAGCAGGGGAGGATGGCTACACCTTC. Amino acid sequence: CASSSLPQAGEDGYTF.

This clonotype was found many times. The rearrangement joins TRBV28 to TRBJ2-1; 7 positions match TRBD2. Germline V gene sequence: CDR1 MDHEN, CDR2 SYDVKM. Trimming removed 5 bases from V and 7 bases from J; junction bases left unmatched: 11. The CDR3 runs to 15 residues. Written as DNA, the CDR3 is TGTGCCAGCAGTCTAGCGGACTTGGCTTCAAATGAGCAGTTCTTC. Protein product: CASSLADLASNEQFF.

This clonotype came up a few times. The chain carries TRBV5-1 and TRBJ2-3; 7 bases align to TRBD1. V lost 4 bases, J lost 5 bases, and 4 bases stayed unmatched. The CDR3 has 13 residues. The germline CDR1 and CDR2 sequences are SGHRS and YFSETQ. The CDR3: CASSLNRGDTQYF. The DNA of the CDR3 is TGCGCCAGCAGCCTAAACAGGGGAGATACGCAGTATTTT.

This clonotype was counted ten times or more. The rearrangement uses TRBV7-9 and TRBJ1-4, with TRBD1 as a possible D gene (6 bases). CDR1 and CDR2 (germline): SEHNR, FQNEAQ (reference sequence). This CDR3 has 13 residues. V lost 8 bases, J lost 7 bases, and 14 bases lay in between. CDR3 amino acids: CASVPRGGEKLFF. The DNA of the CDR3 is TGTGCCAGCGTGCCACGAGGGGGTGAAAAACTGTTTTTT.

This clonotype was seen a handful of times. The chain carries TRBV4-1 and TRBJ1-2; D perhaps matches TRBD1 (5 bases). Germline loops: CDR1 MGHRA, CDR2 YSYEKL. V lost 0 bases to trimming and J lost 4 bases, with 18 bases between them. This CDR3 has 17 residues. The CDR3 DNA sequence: TGCGCCAGCAGCCAAGAATCAGGGATGGCTGTTGCCTATGGCTACACCTTC. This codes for CASSQESGMAVAYGYTF.

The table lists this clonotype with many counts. CDR3 loop: CASSGALLLAGMYEQYF. Here the CDR3 DNA reads TGTGCCAGCAGTGGGGCCCTCTTACTAGCGGGAATGTACGAGCAGTACTTC. This chain links TRBV2 with TRBJ2-7, with TRBD2 matching 10 bases. V shed 4 bases, J shed 4 bases, and the junction held 13 bases outside the gene matches. The CDR3 covers 17 residues. Germline CDR1 reads SNHLY; CDR2 reads FYNNEI.

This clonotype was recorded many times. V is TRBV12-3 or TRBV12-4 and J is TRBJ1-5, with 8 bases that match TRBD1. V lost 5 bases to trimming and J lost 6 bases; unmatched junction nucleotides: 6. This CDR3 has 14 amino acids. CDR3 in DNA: TGTGCCAGCAGTAGGGACAGGCAAAGTCAGCCCCAGCATTTT. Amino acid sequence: CASSRDRQSQPQHF.

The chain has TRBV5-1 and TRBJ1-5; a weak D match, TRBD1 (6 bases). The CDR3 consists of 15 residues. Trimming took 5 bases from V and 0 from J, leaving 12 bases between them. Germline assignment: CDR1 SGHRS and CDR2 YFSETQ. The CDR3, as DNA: TGCGCCAGCAGAGAGGACAGCAATAGCAATCAGCCCCAGCATTTT. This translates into CASREDSNSNQPQHF. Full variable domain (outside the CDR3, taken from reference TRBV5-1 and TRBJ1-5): KAGVTQTPRYLIKTRGQQVTLSCSPISGHRSVSWYQQTPGQGLQFLFEYFSETQRNKGNFPGRFSGRQFSNSRSEMNVSTLELGDSALYLCASREDSNSNQPQHFGDGTRLSIL.

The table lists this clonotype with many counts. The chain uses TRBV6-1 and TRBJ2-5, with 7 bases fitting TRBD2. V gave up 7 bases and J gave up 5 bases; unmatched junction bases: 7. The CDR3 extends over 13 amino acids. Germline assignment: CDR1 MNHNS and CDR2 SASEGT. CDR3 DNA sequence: TGTGCCAGCACCCCGACTAGCACCGAGACCCAGTACTTC. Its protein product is CASTPTSTETQYF.

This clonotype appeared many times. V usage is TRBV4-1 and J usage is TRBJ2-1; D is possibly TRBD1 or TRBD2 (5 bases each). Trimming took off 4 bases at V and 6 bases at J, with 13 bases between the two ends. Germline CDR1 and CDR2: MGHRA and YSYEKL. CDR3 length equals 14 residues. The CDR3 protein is CASSPGTELNEQFF. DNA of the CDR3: TGCGCCAGCAGCCCTGGGACGGAGCTCAATGAGCAGTTCTTC.

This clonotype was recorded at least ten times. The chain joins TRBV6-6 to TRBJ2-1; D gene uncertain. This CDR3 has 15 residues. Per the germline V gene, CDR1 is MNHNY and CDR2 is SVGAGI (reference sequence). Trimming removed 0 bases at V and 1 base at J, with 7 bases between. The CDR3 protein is CASSYSGPSYNEQFF. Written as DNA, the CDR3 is TGTGCCAGCAGTTACTCAGGTCCTTCCTACAATGAGCAGTTCTTC.

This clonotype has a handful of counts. The CDR3 is CASSIHDRILTGELFF. The CDR3 nucleotides are TGTGCCAGTAGTATCCACGACAGGATTTTGACCGGGGAGCTGTTTTTT. V and J are TRBV19 and TRBJ2-2; a possible D gene is TRBD1 (6 bases). The CDR3 sequence is 16 residues long. CDR1 is LNHDA and CDR2 is SQIVND in the germline V gene (reference sequence). Between the trimmed V and J ends, which lost 3 bases and 5 bases, there was a span of 16 bases.

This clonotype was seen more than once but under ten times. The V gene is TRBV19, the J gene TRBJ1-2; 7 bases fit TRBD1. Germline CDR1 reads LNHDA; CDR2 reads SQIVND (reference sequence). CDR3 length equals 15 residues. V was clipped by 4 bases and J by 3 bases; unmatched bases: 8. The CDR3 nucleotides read TGTGCCAGTAGTACCCAGACAGGGCCCGACTATGGCTACACCTTC. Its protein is CASSTQTGPDYGYTF.

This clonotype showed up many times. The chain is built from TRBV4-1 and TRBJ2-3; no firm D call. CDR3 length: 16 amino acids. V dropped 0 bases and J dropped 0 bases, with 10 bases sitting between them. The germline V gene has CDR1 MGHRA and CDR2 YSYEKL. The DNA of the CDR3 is TGCGCCAGCAGCCAAGACGGGCCGATTAGCACAGATACGCAGTATTTT. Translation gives CASSQDGPISTDTQYF.

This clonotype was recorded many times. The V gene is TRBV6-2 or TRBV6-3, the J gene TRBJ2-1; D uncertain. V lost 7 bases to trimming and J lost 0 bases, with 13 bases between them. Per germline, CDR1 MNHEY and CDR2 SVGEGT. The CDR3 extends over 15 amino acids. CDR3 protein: CASTDPPSSYNEQFF. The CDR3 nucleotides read TGTGCCAGCACCGACCCACCGAGCTCCTACAATGAGCAGTTCTTC.

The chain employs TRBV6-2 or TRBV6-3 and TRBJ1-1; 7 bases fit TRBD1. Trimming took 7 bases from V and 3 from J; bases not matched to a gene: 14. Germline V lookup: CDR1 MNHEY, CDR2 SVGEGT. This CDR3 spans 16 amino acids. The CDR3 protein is CASNPRQAQGDTEAFF. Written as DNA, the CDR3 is TGTGCCAGCAATCCAAGACAGGCCCAGGGGGACACTGAAGCTTTCTTT.

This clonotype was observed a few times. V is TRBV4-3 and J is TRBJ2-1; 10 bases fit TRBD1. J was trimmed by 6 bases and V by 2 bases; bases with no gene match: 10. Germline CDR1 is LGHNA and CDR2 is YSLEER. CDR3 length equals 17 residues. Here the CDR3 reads CASSQRSPGQGSNEQFF. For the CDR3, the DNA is TGCGCCAGCAGCCAAAGGTCCCCGGGACAGGGGTCCAATGAGCAGTTCTTC.

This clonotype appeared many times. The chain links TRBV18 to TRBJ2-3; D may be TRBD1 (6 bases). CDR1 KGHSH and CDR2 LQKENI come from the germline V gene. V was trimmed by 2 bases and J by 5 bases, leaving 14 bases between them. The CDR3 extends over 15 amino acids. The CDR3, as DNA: TGTGCCAGCTCACCAGGGCAGGGGAACCGAGATACGCAGTATTTT. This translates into CASSPGQGNRDTQYF.

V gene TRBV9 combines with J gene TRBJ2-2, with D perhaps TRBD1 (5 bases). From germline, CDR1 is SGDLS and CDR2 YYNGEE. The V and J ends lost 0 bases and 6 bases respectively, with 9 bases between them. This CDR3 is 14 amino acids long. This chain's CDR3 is CASSVATGAGELFF. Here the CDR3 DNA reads TGTGCCAGCAGCGTAGCTACAGGCGCCGGGGAGCTGTTTTTT.

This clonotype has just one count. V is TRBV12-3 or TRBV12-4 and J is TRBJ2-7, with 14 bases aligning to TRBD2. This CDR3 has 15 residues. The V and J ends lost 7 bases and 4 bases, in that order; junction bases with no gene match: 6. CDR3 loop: CASKGTSGSRYEQYF. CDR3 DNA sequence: TGTGCCAGCAAAGGGACTAGCGGGAGTCGTTACGAGCAGTACTTC.

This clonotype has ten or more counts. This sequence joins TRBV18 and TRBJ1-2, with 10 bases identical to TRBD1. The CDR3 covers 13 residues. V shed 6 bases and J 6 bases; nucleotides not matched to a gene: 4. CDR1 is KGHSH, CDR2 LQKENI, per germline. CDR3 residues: CASSQGQGNGYTF. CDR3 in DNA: TGTGCCAGCTCCCAGGGACAGGGGAATGGCTACACCTTC.

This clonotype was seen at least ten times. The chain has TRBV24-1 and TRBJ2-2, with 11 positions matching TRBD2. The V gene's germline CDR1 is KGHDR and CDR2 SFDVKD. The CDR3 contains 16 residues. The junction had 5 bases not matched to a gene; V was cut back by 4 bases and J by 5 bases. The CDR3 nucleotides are TGTGCCACCAGTGACTCGAGGACTAGCGGGACCGGGGAGCTGTTTTTT. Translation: CATSDSRTSGTGELFF.

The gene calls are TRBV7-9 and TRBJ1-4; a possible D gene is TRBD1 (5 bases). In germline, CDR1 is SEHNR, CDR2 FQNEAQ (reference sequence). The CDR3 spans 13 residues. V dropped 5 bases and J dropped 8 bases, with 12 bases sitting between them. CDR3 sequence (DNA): TGTGCCAGCAGCCGCGGGGGGGACGAAAAACTGTTTTTT. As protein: CASSRGGDEKLFF.

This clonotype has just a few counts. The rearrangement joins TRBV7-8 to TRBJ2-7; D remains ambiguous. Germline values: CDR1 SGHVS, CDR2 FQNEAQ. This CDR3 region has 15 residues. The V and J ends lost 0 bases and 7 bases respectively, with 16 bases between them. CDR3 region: CASSLASGRIREQYF. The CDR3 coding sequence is TGTGCCAGCAGCTTAGCGTCGGGTCGGATTCGGGAGCAGTACTTC.